The clone carrying this T cell receptor beta chain came up a few times. This specimen comes from a study of shared clonotypes between healthy human individuals. Libraries were prepared by immunoSEQ multiplex PCR; TCRdb keeps only in-frame clonotypes and omits some of them. The repertoire holds around 99,000 clones, with 60% to 70% as singletons. Germline CDR1 MNHNS, CDR2 SASEGT. CDR3 size: 12 residues. V was trimmed by 6 bases and J by 3 bases, leaving 8 bases between them. The sample consisted of memory CD8+ T cells sorted from blood. As to subset: CD45RO+ cells pooled with CCR7-negative TemRA cells. The rearrangement joins TRBV6-1 to TRBJ1-2; unclear D gene. The clonotype was recovered from a man younger than 40 in good health. The CDR3: CASSRGDYGYTF. CDR3 nucleotides: TGTGCCAGCAGCCGCGGGGACTATGGCTACACCTTC.